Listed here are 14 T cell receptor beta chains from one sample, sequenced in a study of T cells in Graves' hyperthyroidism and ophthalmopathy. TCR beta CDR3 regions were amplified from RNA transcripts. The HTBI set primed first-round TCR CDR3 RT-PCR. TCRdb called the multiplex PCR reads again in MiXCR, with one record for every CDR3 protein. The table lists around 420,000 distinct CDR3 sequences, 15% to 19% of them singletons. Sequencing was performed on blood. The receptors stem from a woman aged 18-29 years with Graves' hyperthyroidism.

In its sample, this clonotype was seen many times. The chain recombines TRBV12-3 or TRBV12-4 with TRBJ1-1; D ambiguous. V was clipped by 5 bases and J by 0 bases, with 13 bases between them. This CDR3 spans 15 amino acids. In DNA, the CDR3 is TGTGCCAGCAGTCTCGGGCCCCAACTGAACACTGAAGCTTTCTTT. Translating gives CASSLGPQLNTEAFF.

The CDR3 loop reads CASSLTGLAGGLPNTGELFF. CDR3 DNA sequence: TGTGCCAGCAGCTTAACAGGGCTAGCGGGGGGATTACCGAACACCGGGGAGCTGTTTTTT. The chain has TRBV7-3 and TRBJ2-2, with 11 bases lining up with TRBD2. This CDR3 comprises 20 residues. V trimming: 0 bases; J trimming: 0 bases; junction bases outside the gene matches: 9. Germline V gene lookup returns CDR1 SGHTA and CDR2 FQGTGA.

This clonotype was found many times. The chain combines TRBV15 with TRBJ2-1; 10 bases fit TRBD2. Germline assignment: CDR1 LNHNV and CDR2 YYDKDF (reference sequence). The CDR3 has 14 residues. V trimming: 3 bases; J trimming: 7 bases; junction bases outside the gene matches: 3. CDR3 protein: CATSRGLALNEQFF. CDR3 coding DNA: TGTGCCACCAGCAGGGGACTAGCGCTAAATGAGCAGTTCTTC. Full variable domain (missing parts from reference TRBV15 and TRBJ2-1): DAMVIQNPRYQVTQFGKPVTLSCSQTLNHNVMYWYQQKSSQAPKLLFHYYDKDFNNEADTPDNFQSRRPNTSFCFLDIRSPGLGDTAMYLCATSRGLALNEQFFGPGTRLTVL.

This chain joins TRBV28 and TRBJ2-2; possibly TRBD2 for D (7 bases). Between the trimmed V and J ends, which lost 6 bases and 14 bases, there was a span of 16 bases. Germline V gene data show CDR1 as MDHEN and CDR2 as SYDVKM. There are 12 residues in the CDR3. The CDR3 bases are TGTGCCAGCAGGGGGGGGGGCGGGGGACTGTTTTTT. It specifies CASRGGGGGLFF.

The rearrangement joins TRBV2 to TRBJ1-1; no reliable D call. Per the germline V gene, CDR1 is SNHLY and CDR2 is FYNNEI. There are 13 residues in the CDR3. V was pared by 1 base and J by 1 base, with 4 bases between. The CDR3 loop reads CASSEVENTEAFF. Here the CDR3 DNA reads TGTGCCAGCAGTGAAGTCGAGAACACTGAAGCTTTCTTT. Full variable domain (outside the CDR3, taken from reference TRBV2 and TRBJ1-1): EPEVTQTPSHQVTQMGQEVILRCVPISNHLYFYWYRQILGQKVEFLVSFYNNEISEKSEIFDDQFSVERPDGSNFTLKIRSTKLEDSAMYFCASSEVENTEAFFGQGTRLTVV.

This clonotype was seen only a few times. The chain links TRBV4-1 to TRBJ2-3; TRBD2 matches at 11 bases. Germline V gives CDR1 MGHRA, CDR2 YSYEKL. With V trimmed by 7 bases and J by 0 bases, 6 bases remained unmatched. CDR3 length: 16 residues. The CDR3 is CASTTSGTPSTDTQYF. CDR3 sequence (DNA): TGCGCCAGCACGACTAGCGGGACGCCTAGCACAGATACGCAGTATTTT.

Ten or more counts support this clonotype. CDR3 amino acids: CASSYDSNYGYTF. CDR3 DNA: TGTGCCAGCAGTTACGACAGTAACTATGGCTACACCTTC. This chain joins TRBV6-6 and TRBJ1-2; a possible D gene is TRBD1 (5 bases). Germline lookup yields CDR1 MNHNY and CDR2 SVGAGI (reference sequence). Trimming removed 2 bases from V and 1 base from J, with 5 bases in between. CDR3 length equals 13 residues.

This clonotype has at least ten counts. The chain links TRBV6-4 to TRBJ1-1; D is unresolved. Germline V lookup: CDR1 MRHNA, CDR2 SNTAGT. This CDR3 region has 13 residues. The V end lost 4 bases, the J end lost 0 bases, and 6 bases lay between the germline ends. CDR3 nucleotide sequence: TGTGCCAGCAGTGTACGCTTGAACACTGAAGCTTTCTTT. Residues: CASSVRLNTEAFF.

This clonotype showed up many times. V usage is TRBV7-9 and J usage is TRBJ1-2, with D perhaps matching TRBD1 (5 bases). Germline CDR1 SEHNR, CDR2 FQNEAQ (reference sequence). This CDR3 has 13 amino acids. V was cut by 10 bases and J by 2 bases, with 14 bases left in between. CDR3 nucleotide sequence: TGTGCCACTGATCAGACAGTCAACTATGGCTACACCTTC. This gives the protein CATDQTVNYGYTF.

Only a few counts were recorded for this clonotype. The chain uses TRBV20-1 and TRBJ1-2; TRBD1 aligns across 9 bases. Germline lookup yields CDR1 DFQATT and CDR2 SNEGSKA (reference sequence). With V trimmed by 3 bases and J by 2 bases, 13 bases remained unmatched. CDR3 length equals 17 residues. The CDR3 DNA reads TGCAGTGCTAGGGGGGGGACCACAGGGGGCAGGAACTATGGCTACACCTTC. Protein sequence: CSARGGTTGGRNYGYTF.

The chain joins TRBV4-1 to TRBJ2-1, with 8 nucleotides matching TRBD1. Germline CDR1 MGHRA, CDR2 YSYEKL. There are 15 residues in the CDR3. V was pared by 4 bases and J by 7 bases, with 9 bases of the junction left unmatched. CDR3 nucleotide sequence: TGCGCCAGCAGCCCTAGGTCAGGGGGCCTAAATGAGCAGTTCTTC. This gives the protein CASSPRSGGLNEQFF.

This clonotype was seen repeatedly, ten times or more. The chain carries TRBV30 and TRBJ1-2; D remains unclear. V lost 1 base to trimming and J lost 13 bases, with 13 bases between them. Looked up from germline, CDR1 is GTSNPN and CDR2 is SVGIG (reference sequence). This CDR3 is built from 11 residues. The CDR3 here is CAWSDLRRPTF. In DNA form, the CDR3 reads TGTGCCTGGAGTGACTTACGGAGACCCACCTTC.

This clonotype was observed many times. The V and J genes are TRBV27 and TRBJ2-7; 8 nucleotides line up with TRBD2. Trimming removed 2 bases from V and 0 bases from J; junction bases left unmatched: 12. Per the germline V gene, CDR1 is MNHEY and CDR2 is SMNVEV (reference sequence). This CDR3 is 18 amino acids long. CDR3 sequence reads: CASSLVPGGVGSSYEQYF. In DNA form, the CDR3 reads TGTGCCAGCAGTTTAGTACCGGGAGGGGTTGGCAGCTCCTACGAGCAGTACTTC.

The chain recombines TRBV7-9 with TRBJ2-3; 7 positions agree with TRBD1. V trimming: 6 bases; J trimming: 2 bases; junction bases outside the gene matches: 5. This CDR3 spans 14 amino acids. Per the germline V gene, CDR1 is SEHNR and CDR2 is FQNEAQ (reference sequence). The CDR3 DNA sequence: TGTGCCAGCAGGACAGGGTGGGACACAGATACGCAGTATTTT. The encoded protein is CASRTGWDTDTQYF.